The text below deals with one T cell receptor (beta chain). This CDR3 comprises 15 residues. The V gene lost 4 bases and the J gene lost 4 bases, with 18 bases spanning the gap. The germline V gene encodes CDR1 SGDLS and CDR2 YYNGEE. One entry per CDR3 protein results from TCRdb running MiXCR on the 5' RACE reads. Of around 300,000 distinct CDR3 sequences listed, 15% to 20% are singletons. This record comes from a study of T-cell memory formation after mild COVID-19. The sequence was collected from a man aged 18 to 30 who had mild COVID-19 (a few samples of this study predate the infection). Cell type and time point are not known. Sample: PBMCs or a T cell subset sorted from them (not recorded which). This chain links TRBV9 with TRBJ2-7, with a weak D call TRBD2 (6 bases). The CDR3 reads CASSPHGGSSYEQYF. CDR3 nucleotide sequence: TGTGCCAGCAGCCCCCACGGGGGAAGCTCATACGAGCAGTACTTC.